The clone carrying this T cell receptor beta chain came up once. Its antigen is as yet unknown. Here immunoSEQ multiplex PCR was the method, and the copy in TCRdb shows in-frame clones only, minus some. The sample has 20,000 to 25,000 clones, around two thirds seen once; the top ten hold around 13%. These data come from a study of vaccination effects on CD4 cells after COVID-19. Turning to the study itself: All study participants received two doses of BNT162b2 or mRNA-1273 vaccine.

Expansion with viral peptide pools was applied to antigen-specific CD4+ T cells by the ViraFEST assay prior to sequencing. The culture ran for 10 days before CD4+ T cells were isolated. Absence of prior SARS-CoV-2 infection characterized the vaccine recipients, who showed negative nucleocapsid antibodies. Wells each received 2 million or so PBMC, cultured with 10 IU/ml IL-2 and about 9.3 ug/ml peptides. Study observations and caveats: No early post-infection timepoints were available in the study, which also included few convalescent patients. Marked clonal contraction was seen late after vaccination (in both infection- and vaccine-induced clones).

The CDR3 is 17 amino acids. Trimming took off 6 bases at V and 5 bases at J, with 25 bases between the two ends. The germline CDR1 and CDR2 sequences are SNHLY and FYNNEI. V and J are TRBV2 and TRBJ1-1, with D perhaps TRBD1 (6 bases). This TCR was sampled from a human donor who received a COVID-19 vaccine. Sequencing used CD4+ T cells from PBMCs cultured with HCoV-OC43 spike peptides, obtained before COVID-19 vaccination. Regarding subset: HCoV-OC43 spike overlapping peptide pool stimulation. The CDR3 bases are TGTGCCAGCAGCCCCCGGAGGGGGGCCCCTGGGGTTACTGAAGCTTTCTTT. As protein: CASSPRRGAPGVTEAFF.